The source of this T cell receptor beta chain is a study of shared clonotypes between healthy human individuals. Overall study context: Three plates were used per donor for CD4 naive, three for CD4 memory, two for CD8 naive and one for CD8 memory.

General study findings and limits: The rarefaction results pointed to incomplete sorted-subset sequencing despite large depth.

As for this clone: The antigen is not known.

Produced via immunoSEQ multiplex PCR; TCRdb's table is partial and in-frame only. The repertoire holds over 750,000 clones, with 90% to 97% as singletons. It was CD45RO-negative cells, positively selected for CCR7, that made up naive CD8 cells, with terminally differentiated effector memory CD45RA+ cells excluded. The sample consisted of naive CD8+ T cells sorted from blood. The origin of this receptor is a man aged 25 to 40 in good health.

CDR3 in amino acids: CASSLVREYAGNTIYF. CDR3 DNA sequence: TGTGCCAGCAGCCTAGTACGGGAGTATGCTGGAAACACCATATATTTT. This rearrangement joins TRBV7-9 to TRBJ1-3; the D is unclear. Per the germline V gene, CDR1 is SEHNR and CDR2 is FQNEAQ (reference sequence). The CDR3 loop spans 16 amino acids. V was trimmed by 5 bases and J by 2 bases, leaving 16 bases between them.